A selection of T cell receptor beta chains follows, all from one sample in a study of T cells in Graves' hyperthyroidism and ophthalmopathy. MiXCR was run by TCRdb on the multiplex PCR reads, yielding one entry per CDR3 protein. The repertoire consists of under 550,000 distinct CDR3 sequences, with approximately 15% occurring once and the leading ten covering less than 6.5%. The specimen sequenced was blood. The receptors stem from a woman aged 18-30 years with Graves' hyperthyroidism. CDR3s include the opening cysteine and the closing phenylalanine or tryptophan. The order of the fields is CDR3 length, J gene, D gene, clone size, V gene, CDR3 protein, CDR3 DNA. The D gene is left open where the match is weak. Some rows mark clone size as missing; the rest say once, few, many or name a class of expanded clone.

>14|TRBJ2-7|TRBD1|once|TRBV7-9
CASSLPGQGNEQYF
TGTGCCAGCAGCCTACCGGGACAGGGAAACGAGCAGTACTTC
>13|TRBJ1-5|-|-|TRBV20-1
CSARQGNNQPQHF
TGCAGTGCAAGACAAGGGAACAATCAGCCCCAGCATTTT
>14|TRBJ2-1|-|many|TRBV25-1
CASSGLSSYNEQFF
TGTGCCAGCAGTGGGCTAAGCTCCTACAATGAGCAGTTCTTC
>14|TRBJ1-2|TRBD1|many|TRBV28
CASSGGQFLYGYTF
TGTGCCAGCAGTGGGGGACAGTTCCTCTATGGCTACACCTTC
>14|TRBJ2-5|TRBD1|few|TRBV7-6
CASSPTGIQETQYF
TGTGCCAGCAGCCCGACAGGGATCCAAGAGACCCAGTACTTC
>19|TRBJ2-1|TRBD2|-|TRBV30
CAWNPPLSGRASLRHEQFF
TGTGCCTGGAACCCACCTCTGAGCGGGAGGGCTTCCCTACGTCACGAGCAGTTCTTC
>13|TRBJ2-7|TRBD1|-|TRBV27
CASSLYRGREQYF
TGTGCCAGCAGTTTGTACAGGGGTAGGGAGCAGTACTTC
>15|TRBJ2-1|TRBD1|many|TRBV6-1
CASSQPGQGNNEQFF
TGTGCCAGCAGTCAACCGGGACAGGGGAACAATGAGCAGTTCTTC
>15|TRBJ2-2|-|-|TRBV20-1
CSAREGGTHTGELFF
TGCAGTGCACGAGAGGGGGGAACACACACCGGGGAGCTGTTTTTT
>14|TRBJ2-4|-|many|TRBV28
CASSLPGSSDIQYF
TGTGCCAGCAGTTTACCCGGGAGTAGTGACATTCAGTACTTC
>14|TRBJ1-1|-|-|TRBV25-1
CASSDWMENTEAFF
TGTGCCAGCAGTGACTGGATGGAGAACACTGAAGCTTTCTTT
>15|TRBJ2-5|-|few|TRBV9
CASSRGGEGHETQYF
TGTGCCAGCAGTCGAGGTGGTGAGGGCCACGAGACCCAGTACTTC
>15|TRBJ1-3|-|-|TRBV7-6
CASSLGPFSGNTIYF
TGTGCCAGCAGTTTGGGACCGTTCTCTGGAAACACCATATATTTT
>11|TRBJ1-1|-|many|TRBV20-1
CSVERNTEAFF
TGCAGTGTCGAACGGAACACTGAAGCTTTCTTT
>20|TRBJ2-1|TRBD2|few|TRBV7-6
CASSSNLADATTFGYNEQFF
TGTGCCAGCAGCTCCAACCTAGCGGACGCAACCACTTTTGGGTACAATGAGCAGTTCTTC
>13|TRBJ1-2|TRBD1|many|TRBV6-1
CATMDRGSRGYTF
TGTGCCACCATGGACAGGGGCAGTCGGGGCTACACCTTC
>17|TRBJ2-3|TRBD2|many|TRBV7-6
CASSPRGAGYRTDTQYF
TGTGCCAGCAGCCCCCGTGGAGCGGGGTATCGCACAGATACGCAGTATTTT
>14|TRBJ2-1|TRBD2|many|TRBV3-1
CASRTSGRINEQFF
TGTGCCAGCAGGACTAGCGGGAGGATAAATGAGCAGTTCTTC
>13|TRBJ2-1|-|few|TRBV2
CASREGRVSEQFF
TGTGCCAGCAGAGAGGGCAGGGTCAGTGAGCAGTTCTTC
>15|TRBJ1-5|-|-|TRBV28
CASSLDRDGYQPQHF
TGTGCCAGCAGTTTGGACCGGGACGGCTATCAGCCCCAGCATTTT
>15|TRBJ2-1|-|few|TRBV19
CASSMRGSSYNEQFF
TGTGCCAGTAGTATGAGGGGAAGTTCCTACAATGAGCAGTTCTTC
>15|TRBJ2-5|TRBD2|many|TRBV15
CATSPRLAGQETQYF
TGTGCCACCAGCCCCCGCCTAGCGGGGCAAGAGACCCAGTACTTC
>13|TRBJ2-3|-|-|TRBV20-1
CSARFEVSDTQYF
TGCAGTGCTAGGTTTGAAGTCTCAGATACGCAGTATTTT
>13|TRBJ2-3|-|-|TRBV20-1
CSARVTRDDTQYF
TGCAGTGCTAGAGTAACTCGAGATGATACGCAGTATTTT
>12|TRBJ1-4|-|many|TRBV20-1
CSASPENEKLFF
TGCAGTGCTAGTCCGGAGAATGAAAAACTGTTTTTT
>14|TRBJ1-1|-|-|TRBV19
CASRGGVQSTEAFF
TGTGCCAGTCGGGGGGGGGTTCAGAGCACTGAAGCTTTCTTT
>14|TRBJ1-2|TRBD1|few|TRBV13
CASSSVTGAGGYTF
TGTGCCAGCAGCTCAGTGACAGGGGCCGGAGGCTACACCTTC
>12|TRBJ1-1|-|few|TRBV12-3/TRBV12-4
CASSRAGTEAFF
TGTGCCAGCAGCCGGGCGGGCACTGAAGCTTTCTTT
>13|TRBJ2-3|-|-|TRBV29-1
CSVVTGILDTQYF
TGCAGCGTTGTGACAGGTATCTTGGATACGCAGTATTTT
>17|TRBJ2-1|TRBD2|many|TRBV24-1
CATSDSLGLAAINEQFF
TGTGCCACCAGTGACAGTTTGGGACTAGCGGCCATTAATGAGCAGTTCTTC
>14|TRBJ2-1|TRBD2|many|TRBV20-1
CSALTSGLHNEQFF
TGCAGTGCTCTGACTAGCGGACTGCACAATGAGCAGTTCTTC
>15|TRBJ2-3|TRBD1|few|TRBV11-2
CASRKTGGVTDTQYF
TGCGCCAGCAGGAAAACAGGGGGTGTCACAGATACGCAGTATTTT
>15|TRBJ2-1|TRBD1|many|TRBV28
CASSPPGTAYNEQFF
TGTGCCAGCAGCCCCCCCGGGACAGCTTACAATGAGCAGTTCTTC
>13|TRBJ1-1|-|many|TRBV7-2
CASSPPSGTEAFF
TGTGCCAGCAGCCCCCCGTCGGGCACTGAAGCTTTCTTT
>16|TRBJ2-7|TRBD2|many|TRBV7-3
CASSLTSGSKSHEQYF
TGTGCCAGCAGCTTAACTAGCGGGAGCAAGAGCCACGAGCAGTACTTC
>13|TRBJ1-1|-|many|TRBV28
CASSPGQHTEAFF
TGTGCCAGCAGTCCAGGACAACACACTGAAGCTTTCTTT
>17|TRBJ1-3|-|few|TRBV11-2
CASSFPPLTGRGNTIYF
TGTGCCAGCAGCTTCCCCCCGTTAACAGGGAGAGGAAACACCATATATTTT
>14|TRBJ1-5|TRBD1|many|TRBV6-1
CASSENRGSQPQHF
TGTGCCAGCAGTGAAAACAGGGGGAGTCAGCCCCAGCATTTT
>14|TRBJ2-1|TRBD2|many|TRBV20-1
CSARKRDHYNEQFF
TGCAGTGCTAGAAAGCGGGACCACTACAATGAGCAGTTCTTC
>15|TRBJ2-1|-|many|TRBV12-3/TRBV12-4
CASSIRGLPDNEQFF
TGTGCCAGCAGTATTCGAGGACTACCCGACAATGAGCAGTTCTTC
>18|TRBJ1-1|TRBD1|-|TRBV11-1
CASTFPRDRGSGNTEAFF
TGTGCCAGCACCTTCCCCCGGGACAGGGGATCCGGGAACACTGAAGCTTTCTTT
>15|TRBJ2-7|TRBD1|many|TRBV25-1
CASSKDRGRIYEQYF
TGTGCCAGCAGTAAGGACAGGGGGCGAATCTACGAGCAGTACTTC
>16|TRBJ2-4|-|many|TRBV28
CASSPNGQQAKNIQYF
TGTGCCAGCAGTCCCAACGGGCAACAGGCCAAAAACATTCAGTACTTC
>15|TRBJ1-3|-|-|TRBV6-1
CASSESVGSGNTIYF
TGTGCCAGCAGTGAAAGCGTGGGCTCTGGAAACACCATATATTTT
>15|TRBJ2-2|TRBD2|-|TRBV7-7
CASSTRTSGAGELFF
TGTGCTAGCAGCACAAGGACTAGCGGGGCCGGGGAGCTGTTTTTT
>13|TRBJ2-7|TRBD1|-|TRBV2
CASRGQGAVEQYF
TGTGCCAGCAGGGGACAGGGGGCGGTCGAGCAGTACTTC
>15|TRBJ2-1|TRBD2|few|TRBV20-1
CSATSGLSSYNEQFF
TGCAGTGCTACTAGCGGGCTGAGCTCCTACAATGAGCAGTTCTTC
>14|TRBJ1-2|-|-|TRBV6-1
CASSPGEGGEGYTF
TGTGCCAGCAGCCCCGGGGAGGGGGGAGAAGGCTACACCTTC
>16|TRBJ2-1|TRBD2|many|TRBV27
CASSSLAGTVSDEQFF
TGTGCCAGCAGTTCCTTAGCGGGAACGGTTTCGGATGAGCAGTTCTTC
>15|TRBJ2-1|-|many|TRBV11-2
CASSLMVGSYNEQFF
TGTGCCAGCAGCTTAATGGTAGGCTCCTACAATGAGCAGTTCTTC
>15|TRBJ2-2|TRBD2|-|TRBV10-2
CASRGLAGQVGELFF
TGCGCCAGCAGGGGACTAGCGGGCCAGGTCGGGGAGCTGTTTTTT
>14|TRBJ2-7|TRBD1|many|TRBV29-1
CSVVSKGQDHEQYF
TGCAGCGTCGTCTCTAAGGGACAGGATCACGAGCAGTACTTC
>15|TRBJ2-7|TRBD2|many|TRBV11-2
CASSLDPSQRGEQYF
TGTGCCAGCAGCTTAGATCCTAGCCAGCGGGGCGAGCAGTACTTC
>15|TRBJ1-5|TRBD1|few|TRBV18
CASSSGTGVYQPQHF
TGTGCCAGCTCCTCCGGGACAGGGGTTTATCAGCCCCAGCATTTT
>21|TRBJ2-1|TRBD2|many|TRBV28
CASSPTPRASYLAGIYNEQFF
TGTGCCAGCAGTCCCACCCCACGGGCCTCATATCTAGCGGGGATCTACAATGAGCAGTTCTTC
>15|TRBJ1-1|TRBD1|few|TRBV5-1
CASSLVDRETTEAFF
TGCGCCAGCAGCTTGGTAGACAGGGAAACGACTGAAGCTTTCTTT
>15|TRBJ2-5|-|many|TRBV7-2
CASSLVVAFQETQYF
TGTGCCAGCAGCTTAGTCGTCGCCTTTCAAGAGACCCAGTACTTC
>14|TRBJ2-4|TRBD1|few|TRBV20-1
CSALTEGAVNIQYF
TGCAGTGCCTTGACCGAGGGGGCGGTAAACATTCAGTACTTC
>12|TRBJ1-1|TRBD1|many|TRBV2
CASRPPGGGAFF
TGTGCCAGCAGACCCCCAGGGGGCGGGGCTTTCTTT
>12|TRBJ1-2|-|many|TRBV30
CACRRAGYGYTF
TGTGCCTGCAGACGGGCGGGCTATGGCTACACCTTC